The 27 T cell receptor beta chains listed next were all sequenced from one sample in a study of regulatory T cells in long-lasting Graves disease. Stated time point: newly diagnosed GD, antithyroid drugs for less than 3 months. Following extraction of RNA from PBMCs, that RNA was used to make the TCR library. CDR3-region Arm-PCR and iRepertoire HTBI primers produced the TCR beta libraries. Each CDR3 protein is one row after TCRdb ran MiXCR on the multiplex PCR reads. Among 510,000 or so distinct CDR3 sequences listed, 12% were seen once. This same sample was also taken into another study, of T cells in Graves' hyperthyroidism and ophthalmopathy.

This material consisted of peripheral blood mononuclear cells (PBMCs), taken at new diagnosis, from a patient treated with antithyroid drugs. The source is a woman aged 25 to 39 with Graves disease.

This clonotype was found many times. This rearrangement joins TRBV12-3 or TRBV12-4 to TRBJ2-4; a possible D gene is TRBD1 (6 bases). The CDR3 extends over 14 amino acids. Trimming took 6 bases from V and 4 from J, leaving 13 bases between them. As DNA, the CDR3 is TGTGCCAGCAGCCGAATCGGACAGAAAAACATTCAGTACTTC. Translation: CASSRIGQKNIQYF.

The table lists this clonotype with many counts. This chain connects TRBV6-1 to TRBJ1-5, with D possibly TRBD1 on 5 matching bases. CDR3 length: 15 amino acids. Trimming removed 7 bases from V and 1 base from J, with 14 bases in between. Germline V lookup: CDR1 MNHNS, CDR2 SASEGT. The CDR3 bases are TGTGCCAGCAACCCCGGGGGGACGAGCAATCAGCCCCAGCATTTT. This sequence encodes CASNPGGTSNQPQHF.

This clonotype was recorded a few times. The rearrangement joins TRBV7-2 to TRBJ2-7; 9 nucleotides line up with TRBD1. Trimming at V came to 8 bases and at J to 5 bases, leaving 16 bases not matched to a gene. The CDR3 loop spans 16 amino acids. Germline V gene lookup returns CDR1 SGHTA and CDR2 FQGNSA. The CDR3 is CASANRRGQGVHEQYF. The CDR3 DNA follows: TGTGCCAGCGCCAACCGTAGGGGACAGGGAGTCCACGAGCAGTACTTC.

A single count supports this clonotype. The rearrangement uses TRBV5-6 and TRBJ1-1; maybe TRBD1 (6 bases). V was shortened by 3 bases and J by 5 bases, with 11 bases between the two germline ends. Germline V gives CDR1 SGHDT, CDR2 YYEEEE. The CDR3 runs to 13 residues. Written as DNA, the CDR3 is TGTGCCAGCAGCTGGGGGGCGCGGACTGAAGCTTTCTTT. Protein: CASSWGARTEAFF.

This clonotype was seen repeatedly, ten times or more. The chain links TRBV29-1 to TRBJ2-7, with D perhaps being TRBD1 or TRBD2 (5 bases each). Trimming cost V 6 bases and J 3 bases, with 15 bases left between them. CDR1 and CDR2 from the germline V gene are SQVTM and ANQGSEA. This CDR3 spans 13 amino acids. The CDR3 is CSVDSGVGYEQYF. CDR3 coding DNA: TGCAGCGTCGACAGCGGAGTGGGCTACGAGCAGTACTTC.

This clonotype was detected many times. The V and J genes are TRBV5-6 and TRBJ2-5; TRBD1 agrees at 7 bases. CDR1 and CDR2 (germline): SGHDT, YYEEEE. The junction had 11 bases not matched to a gene; V was cut back by 0 bases and J by 6 bases. The length of the CDR3 is 16 residues. The CDR3 coding sequence is TGTGCCAGCAGCTTGGAACCGACAGGGAGAAGGAAGACCCAGTACTTC. This gives the protein CASSLEPTGRRKTQYF.

The chain combines TRBV12-3 or TRBV12-4 with TRBJ2-7, with D possibly matching TRBD1 (5 bases). Trimming pared 3 bases from V and 5 bases from J, leaving 14 bases between. This CDR3 contains 14 residues. CDR3 nucleotide sequence: TGTGCCAGCAGTTTTTCCAACCAGGGCCACGAGCAGTACTTC. This codes for CASSFSNQGHEQYF.

This clonotype was recorded many times. The genes are TRBV6-2 or TRBV6-3 and TRBJ2-5; no clear D. V was shortened by 4 bases and J by 0 bases, with 15 bases between the two germline ends. The CDR3 extends over 16 amino acids. Germline CDR1 is MNHEY and CDR2 is SVGEGT. CDR3 sequence: CASSSEDTPYQETQYF. The DNA for the CDR3 is TGTGCCAGCAGTTCGGAAGACACCCCGTACCAAGAGACCCAGTACTTC.

The CDR3 spells CASSFSPNSNTEAFF. CDR3 sequence (DNA): TGTGCCAGCAGTTTTTCTCCCAACTCCAACACTGAAGCTTTCTTT. V and J are TRBV12-3 or TRBV12-4 and TRBJ1-1, with D unclear. This CDR3 contains 15 residues. The V and J ends lost 3 bases and 2 bases respectively, with 13 bases between them.

In the case of this clonotype: A single base is all that separates this from a far larger clone, so a read error is likely. This chain connects TRBV12-3 or TRBV12-4 to TRBJ2-3; the D gene is possibly TRBD2 (5 bases). The CDR3 loop spans 13 amino acids. The CDR3 DNA follows: TGTGCCAGCTCACCACCGGGGTCGGATACGCGGTATTTT. Translating it yields CASSPPGSDTRYF.

This clonotype was found a few times. The rearrangement uses TRBV6-5 and TRBJ1-5, with TRBD1 matching 7 bases. Germline CDR1 reads MNHEY; CDR2 reads SVGAGI. The CDR3 is 15 amino acids. J was trimmed by 5 bases and V by 0 bases; bases with no gene match: 4. The CDR3: CASSYSRQGDQPQHF. As DNA, the CDR3 is TGTGCCAGCAGTTACTCCCGACAGGGTGATCAGCCCCAGCATTTT.

V and J are TRBV7-3 and TRBJ2-1, with 10 positions matching TRBD2. The V gene end was trimmed by 1 base and the J gene end by 2 bases; junction bases not matched to a gene: 5. Germline V gives CDR1 SGHTA, CDR2 FQGTGA. The CDR3 is 17 amino acids. Here the CDR3 DNA reads TGTGCCAGCAGCTTAATGGGACTAGCGACCGCCTACAATGAGCAGTTCTTC. Its translation: CASSLMGLATAYNEQFF.

This clonotype was found a few times. This chain joins TRBV5-6 and TRBJ1-1; D not resolved. The length of the CDR3 is 17 residues. In germline, CDR1 is SGHDT, CDR2 YYEEEE. V shed 2 bases and J shed 4 bases, with 21 bases lying between them. This CDR3 is CASSFDVYGRRSTEAFF. The CDR3 DNA reads TGTGCCAGCAGCTTTGATGTTTACGGACGAAGGAGCACTGAAGCTTTCTTT.

This clonotype was counted at least ten times. The rearrangement joins TRBV6-1 to TRBJ1-2; D perhaps matches TRBD1 (5 bases). The CDR3 sequence is 13 residues long. Germline CDR1 MNHNS, CDR2 SASEGT. V was cut by 5 bases and J by 4 bases, with 11 bases left in between. CDR3 DNA: TGTGCCAGCAGTAACAGGCGGGTCTATGGCTACACCTTC. Its protein product is CASSNRRVYGYTF.

This clonotype was counted between two and nine times. V and J are TRBV7-2 and TRBJ2-1, with D hard to call. V was clipped by 3 bases and J by 0 bases, with 9 bases between them. The CDR3 loop spans 15 amino acids. CDR1 and CDR2 (germline): SGHTA, FQGNSA. The CDR3 bases are TGTGCCAGCAGCTTCGATTCGAGCTCCTACAATGAGCAGTTCTTC. It translates to CASSFDSSSYNEQFF.

The sample holds many counts of this clonotype. J is TRBJ1-1 and V is TRBV12-3 or TRBV12-4; D is uncertain. V lost 6 bases, J lost 1 base, and 15 bases lay in between. The CDR3 is 15 residues long. CDR3: CASSHGSRGNTEAFF. In DNA, the CDR3 is TGTGCCAGCAGCCACGGAAGCCGGGGGAACACTGAAGCTTTCTTT.

This clonotype was observed a few times. The CDR3: CASSVFLAGDLSEQFF. CDR3 DNA sequence: TGTGCCAGCAGCGTATTCCTAGCGGGAGATCTTAGTGAGCAGTTCTTC. The rearrangement uses TRBV9 and TRBJ2-1; 10 bases fit TRBD2. With 1 base clipped from V and 9 bases from J, the junction kept 10 bases outside the gene matches. The germline gives CDR1 SGDLS, CDR2 YYNGEE. The CDR3 totals 16 residues.

The gene calls are TRBV29-1 and TRBJ2-3; 10 bases fit TRBD1. From germline, CDR1 is SQVTM and CDR2 ANQGSEA. This CDR3 comprises 15 residues. V lost 2 bases, J lost 3 bases, and 5 bases stayed unmatched. The CDR3 DNA follows: TGCAGCGTTGAACCGGACAGGGGGGGGACAGATACGCAGTATTTT. Protein: CSVEPDRGGTDTQYF.

This clonotype showed up many times. This rearrangement joins TRBV19 to TRBJ1-1; tentatively, D is TRBD1 (6 bases). Trimming shortened V by 7 bases and J by 0 bases, and 12 bases separated the two germline ends. The length of the CDR3 is 14 residues. Looked up from germline, CDR1 is LNHDA and CDR2 is SQIVND (reference sequence). The CDR3 here is CASTRTAMNTEAFF. CDR3 nucleotide sequence: TGTGCCAGTACTCGGACAGCCATGAACACTGAAGCTTTCTTT.

This clonotype was recorded at least ten times. The CDR3: CASSPRLDEQYF. DNA of the CDR3: TGTGCCAGCTCACCGAGGCTGGACGAGCAGTACTTC. This chain links TRBV18 with TRBJ2-7; D remains ambiguous. Germline-derived CDR1 and CDR2 are KGHSH and LQKENI. This CDR3 region has 12 residues. V dropped 3 bases and J dropped 5 bases, with 8 bases sitting between them.

This clonotype was counted many times. The chain combines TRBV10-3 with TRBJ2-7; 8 positions match TRBD1. Germline assignment: CDR1 ENHRY and CDR2 SYGVKD. The CDR3 covers 13 residues. V was pared by 6 bases and J by 2 bases, with 3 bases of the junction left unmatched. This CDR3 is CAISRDRTYEQYF. In DNA, the CDR3 is TGTGCCATCAGCCGGGACAGGACCTACGAGCAGTACTTC.

This clonotype was found a few times. The chain has TRBV12-3 or TRBV12-4 and TRBJ2-6; D may be TRBD2 (6 bases). V was clipped by 6 bases and J by 3 bases, with 12 bases between them. The CDR3 spans 15 residues. CDR3 DNA: TGTGCCAGCAGCCGCCCCGGGGGTGGGGCCAACGTCCTGACTTTC. The encoded protein is CASSRPGGGANVLTF.

This clonotype has ten or more counts. The V and J genes are TRBV20-1 and TRBJ1-1, with TRBD1 identical over 8 bases. The CDR3 is made up of 15 amino acids. Looked up from germline, CDR1 is DFQATT and CDR2 is SNEGSKA (reference sequence). V gave up 8 bases and J gave up 0 bases; unmatched junction bases: 11. DNA for the CDR3: TGCAGTCTAACAGGGGGAACGTTTGTGAACACTGAAGCTTTCTTT. It specifies CSLTGGTFVNTEAFF.

Points on this clonotype: A single base separates this from a much larger clone, so it may be a read error. This rearrangement joins TRBV2 to TRBJ1-5, with 9 bases fitting TRBD1. Germline V CDR1 and CDR2: SNHLY, FYNNEI. Trimming took 4 bases from V and 6 from J; bases not matched to a gene: 7. This CDR3 has 15 amino acids. CDR3 coding DNA: TGTGCCAGCAGTGCCGGGACAGGGTTTCCTCAGCCCCAGCATTTT. Amino acids: CASSAGTGFPQPQHF. The variable domain in full, with the rest retrieved from reference TRBV2 and TRBJ1-5, is EPEVTQTPSHQVTQMGQEVILRCVPISNHLYFYWYRQILGQKVEFLVSFYNNEISEKSEIFDDQFSVERPDGSNFTLKIRSTKLEDSAMYFCASSAGTGFPQPQHFGDGTRLSIL.

This clonotype was found many times. The genes are TRBV14 and TRBJ2-5; D not certain. The CDR3 contains 15 residues. V was trimmed by 6 bases and J by 2 bases, leaving 16 bases between them. CDR1 and CDR2 (germline): SGHDN, FVKESK. The CDR3 loop is CASSRAAHPQETQYF. The CDR3 DNA reads as TGTGCCAGCAGTCGGGCAGCCCATCCACAAGAGACCCAGTACTTC.

This clonotype was seen ten or more times. This chain connects TRBV5-4 to TRBJ2-3, with a weak D call TRBD2 (6 bases). CDR1 SGHNT and CDR2 YYREEE come from the germline V gene (reference sequence). V lost 3 bases and J lost 4, with 18 bases in between. The CDR3 contains 16 residues. The CDR3 region is CASSSRDLGGADTQYF. The CDR3 DNA reads as TGTGCCAGCAGCTCCCGGGACCTCGGGGGTGCAGATACGCAGTATTTT. Looking up the rest from reference TRBV5-4 and TRBJ2-3 gives the full variable domain: ETGVTQSPTHLIKTRGQQVTLRCSSQSGHNTVSWYQQALGQGPQFIFQYYREEENGRGNFPPRFSGLQFPNYSSELNVNALELDDSALYLCASSSRDLGGADTQYFGPGTRLTVL.

This clonotype was counted ten times or more. This chain uses TRBV11-2 with TRBJ2-5, with D possibly TRBD2 on 5 matching bases. Trimming removed 2 bases at V and 2 bases at J, with 12 bases between. The CDR3 is 15 amino acids. The germline CDR1 and CDR2 sequences are SGHAT and FQNNGV. In DNA form, the CDR3 reads TGTGCCAGCAGCTTATTGGGCGGACTGCAAGAGACCCAGTACTTC. Its translation is CASSLLGGLQETQYF. The whole variable domain, filled in from reference TRBV11-2 and TRBJ2-5, reads EAGVAQSPRYKIIEKRQSVAFWCNPISGHATLYWYQQILGQGPKLLIQFQNNGVVDDSQLPKDRFSAERLKGVDSTLKIQPAKLEDSAVYLCASSLLGGLQETQYFGPGTRLLVL.